The 4 T cell receptor beta chains presented below share a single source sample, sequenced in a study of blood T cell repertoires in COVID-19 (dated by TCRdb to 2018 to 2020). The library relied on the immunoSEQ multiplex PCR assay. The table comes from immuneACCESS by way of TCRdb, which keeps in-frame sequences with V and J called. Part of the clones is missing from these tables; in studies checked, under half for an unresolved V gene and the rest for unknown reasons. This sample lists about 370,000 clones; approximately 90% were detected once. 1% of the sample is taken by the ten largest. Sample: PBMCs or T cells enriched from blood (not recorded which). The receptors stem from a young man who had recovered from COVID-19.

The J gene is TRBJ2-3, the V gene TRBV7-2, with 7 bases lining up with TRBD1. The length of the CDR3 is 14 residues. The trim removed 4 bases at V and 5 bases at J, leaving 6 bases unmatched. The germline gives CDR1 SGHTA, CDR2 FQGNSA. The CDR3 DNA follows: TGTGCCAGCAGCTCGACAGGGACATTAGATACGCAGTATTTT. Translated, it gives CASSSTGTLDTQYF.

CDR3 bases: TGCAGCGTTGTGAGGGAACCCTACGAGCAGTACTTC. Its translation: CSVVREPYEQYF. The chain links TRBV29-1 to TRBJ2-7, with D maybe TRBD2 (5 bases). Deletions cut 4 bases from V and 2 bases from J, with 9 bases between. Germline V gives CDR1 SQVTM, CDR2 ANQGSEA. The CDR3 sequence is 12 residues long.

The genes are TRBV2 and TRBJ2-5; TRBD2 matches at 7 bases. CDR1 is SNHLY and CDR2 is FYNNEI in the germline V gene. The junction had 9 bases not matched to a gene; V was cut back by 8 bases and J by 0 bases. The CDR3 spans 15 residues. DNA for the CDR3: TGTGCCAGCCAGTGGGGGAGGGACTACCAAGAGACCCAGTACTTC. This codes for CASQWGRDYQETQYF.

The chain carries TRBV5-1 and TRBJ2-7, with a tentative D call TRBD2 (6 bases). The CDR3 sequence is 13 residues long. Germline CDR1 is SGHRS and CDR2 is YFSETQ. The V and J ends lost 5 bases and 3 bases respectively, with 12 bases between them. The CDR3 loop is CASRDNGGYEQYF. As DNA, the CDR3 is TGCGCCAGCAGGGACAACGGGGGCTACGAGCAGTACTTC.